This T cell receptor beta chain was retrieved from a study of T cells in Graves' hyperthyroidism and ophthalmopathy. Notes on the study in general: Ophthalmopathy and stable hyperthyroidism were told apart by a 13 V-J model. Ophthalmopathy got predicted by the model a median roughly 6.4 months before its onset.

The sample holds a few counts of this clonotype. Its antigen is currently unknown. V lost 6 bases to trimming and J lost 5 bases; unmatched junction nucleotides: 21. This CDR3 has 20 amino acids. Germline assignment: CDR1 SGHTA and CDR2 FQGNSA. Thyroid ultrasound, orbital computed tomography, clinical symptoms, and serum thyroxine and TRAb underpinned diagnoses. The authors obtained PBMCs from 10 ml of fresh peripheral blood. TCR beta CDR3 regions were amplified from RNA transcripts. An initial round of RT-PCR targeting the TCR CDR3 relied on the HTBI primer set. TCRdb analysed the multiplex PCR reads with MiXCR anew, one entry per CDR3 protein. The repertoire includes some 690,000 distinct CDR3 sequences, 15% to 20% of them detected once, and less than 20% sits in the top ten.

V is TRBV7-2 and J is TRBJ2-1, with 11 bases lining up with TRBD2. The source material was blood. The sequence was obtained from a man aged 50 to 60 with Graves' hyperthyroidism. The CDR3 spells CASRDKGGQWGTSGNNEQFF. CDR3 bases: TGTGCCAGCAGAGATAAGGGGGGACAGTGGGGGACTAGCGGTAACAATGAGCAGTTCTTC.